The clone carrying this T cell receptor (beta chain) has only a few counts. Molecular barcoding with unique molecular identifiers was used for the TCRbeta library. MiXCR was run by TCRdb on the PCR reads, yielding one entry per CDR3 protein. The sample lists about 340,000 distinct CDR3 sequences, around 10% seen once, with 2% to 3% in the top ten. The data derive from a study of T-cell reconstitution after alpha-beta-depleted transplantation in children. V shed 1 base and J shed 5 bases, with 14 bases lying between them. Germline V CDR1 and CDR2: DFQATT, SNEGSKA (reference sequence). The CDR3 spans 14 residues.

The receptor was derived from a human donor who donated a stem cell graft to a child with acute lymphoblastic leukemia. The rearrangement links TRBV20-1 to TRBJ1-2, with TRBD1 as a possible D gene (5 bases). The material was PBMCs from the stem cell graft donor, obtained from the stem cell graft. CDR3 region: CSARGFQGSYGYTF. CDR3 in DNA: TGCAGTGCTAGAGGCTTTCAGGGATCTTATGGCTACACCTTC.